Included here is one T cell receptor beta chain sequence, with context. Antigen: not known. CDR1 and CDR2 (germline): LGHNA, YSLEER. V gave up 0 bases and J gave up 8 bases; unmatched junction bases: 2. This CDR3 has 13 residues. PCR involved 60 Vbeta and 13 Jbeta primers. The table came from immunoSEQ multiplex PCR; TCRdb's copy has only in-frame clones and leaves some out. Of some 130,000 clones detected, roughly three quarters appear once; the ten largest clones hold about 3.1%. The data were obtained in a study of cytomegalovirus exposure and HLA in healthy donors. Notes on the study in general: More clonal expansion characterized HLA-associated TCR beta chains than equally common others in a later analysis. Judged likely to be a sequencing artifact was a cluster of highly shared sequence variants.

This TCR derives from a man aged 40-50 years in good health and CMV-seronegative. The rearrangement links TRBV4-3 to TRBJ1-2, with TRBD1 identical over 8 bases. Sample: PBMCs. The CDR3 nucleotides are TGCGCCAGCAGCCAAGAGACAGGGGAGGGCTACACCTTC. It specifies CASSQETGEGYTF.